This TCR beta chain comes out of a study of blood T cell repertoires in COVID-19. About the study: Samples of COVID-19 (acute and convalescent) were obtained from the United States, Italy and Spain.

Germline-derived CDR1 and CDR2 are MNHEY and SVGAGI. This CDR3 spans 15 amino acids. After removal of 8 bases from V and 3 bases from J, the junction contained 10 bases not matched to a gene. This clone was counted a single time. The protocol was immunoSEQ multiplex PCR, while the TCRdb copy is restricted to in-frame clones and leaves out a portion. The sample has 40,000 to 55,000 clones, 90% to 95% seen once. V usage is TRBV6-5 and J usage is TRBJ2-7, with 10 bases matching TRBD2. The sample comprised peripheral blood. This sequence originates from a man aged 50-59 years with COVID-19, enrolled during active disease. CDR3 region: CASGDSGTSDYEQYF. DNA of the CDR3: TGTGCCAGCGGCGATTCCGGGACTAGCGACTACGAGCAGTACTTC.